The subject of this entry is one TCR beta chain. Its antigen is unidentified. Produced via immunoSEQ multiplex PCR; TCRdb's table is partial and in-frame only. The sample has around 110,000 clones; roughly 77% are singletons. Patients with chemo-refractory metastatic non-small-cell lung cancer received focal radiation plus CTLA-4 blockade with ipilimumab. The sample is drawn from a study of radiotherapy plus CTLA-4 blockade in lung cancer. The study's findings and limits: Early blood T cell clone changes and increased post-radiation serum interferon-beta were reportedly the strongest response predictors.

CDR1 and CDR2 from the germline V gene are SGHTA and FQGNSA. Trimming removed 5 bases at V and 2 bases at J, with 10 bases between. The CDR3 totals 13 residues. The input for sequencing was peripheral blood, taken from a patient treated with radiotherapy plus ipilimumab. The chain employs TRBV7-2 and TRBJ2-7; D may be TRBD1 or TRBD2 (5 bases each). The TCR originated in a human donor with non-small cell lung cancer that progressed on radiotherapy plus ipilimumab. Some clones in this sample may be carry-over from other donors' samples. DNA for the CDR3: TGTGCCAGCAGCCTGGGACGTCCCTACGAGCAGTACTTC. This gives the protein CASSLGRPYEQYF.